This is a list of T cell receptor beta chains from one sample in a study of T cell repertoires in cytomegalovirus infection. These TCRs' antigens remain unknown. Each CDR3 protein is one row after TCRdb ran MiXCR on the reads. The repertoire holds about 920,000 distinct CDR3 sequences, with approximately 31% as singletons. The sample in question was cultured CD8+ T cells from PBMCs, obtained from culture after CMV antigen stimulation. These receptors were collected from a human donor in good health (CMV status not recorded). Some clones in this sample may be carry-over from other donors' samples. CDR3s include the opening cysteine and the closing phenylalanine or tryptophan. A D gene is named only where the DNA matches it firmly. A clone size is listed for some rows: how often the clone was seen (once, few, many), or a class if it is expanded.

D gene	V gene	clone size	J gene	CDR3 DNA	CDR3 protein
NA	TRBV7-2	NA	TRBJ1-6	TGTGCCAGCAGCTTAGAGTCCCTAGTCTCCTATAATTCACCCCTCCACTTT	CASSLESLVSYNSPLHF
NA	TRBV6-5	few	TRBJ1-5	TGTGCCAGCAGTTACGAGGGGTATGGTCAGCCCCAGCATTTT	CASSYEGYGQPQHF
NA	TRBV27	once	TRBJ2-4	TGTGCCAGCAGTTTATCGACCGGGTACGGAAACATTCAGTACTTC	CASSLSTGYGNIQYF
TRBD1	TRBV7-2	few	TRBJ1-5	TGTGCCAGCACTCCTTTGGGGGGACAGATTGGGCAGCCCCAGCATTTT	CASTPLGGQIGQPQHF
NA	TRBV6-2/TRBV6-3	NA	TRBJ2-2	TGTGCCAGCAGCGACGGGACCGCTTTTGGTAGCACCGGGGAGCTGTTTTTT	CASSDGTAFGSTGELFF
NA	TRBV6-2/TRBV6-3	few	TRBJ2-1	TGTGCCAGCAGTTATGGGCTGGTCTCCTACAATGAGCAGTTCTTC	CASSYGLVSYNEQFF
NA	TRBV6-1	once	TRBJ1-1	TGTGCCGGGACGGGGTCACCGAACACTGAAGCTTTCTTT	CAGTGSPNTEAFF
NA	TRBV25-1	once	TRBJ2-3	TGTGCCAGCAGTTTTAGGAGGGGGCTAGATACGCAGTATTTT	CASSFRRGLDTQYF
NA	TRBV7-9	NA	TRBJ1-3	TGTGCCAGCAGCTTAGATCGAGGGGTTGGAAACACCATATATTTT	CASSLDRGVGNTIYF
NA	TRBV7-6	many	TRBJ2-2	TGTGCCAGCAGCCTCGGGCAGAACCGAGGGGAGCTGTTTTTT	CASSLGQNRGELFF
NA	TRBV10-3	few	TRBJ1-3	TGTGCCATCAGTGAGTCCGGCCGGGGTGGAAACACCATATATTTT	CAISESGRGGNTIYF
NA	TRBV7-6	NA	TRBJ2-1	TGTGCCAGCAGCCTGGGGGAGGATTTGGATGAGCAGTTCTTC	CASSLGEDLDEQFF
NA	TRBV4-2	NA	TRBJ1-1	TGTGCCAGCAGCCAAGATAAGAATGGACAGATGAACACTGAAGCTTTCTTT	CASSQDKNGQMNTEAFF
NA	TRBV2	few	TRBJ2-6	TGTGCCAGTCTTGTCTTCTTGGCTGGGGCCAACGTCCTGACTTTC	CASLVFLAGANVLTF
NA	TRBV28	NA	TRBJ2-5	TGTGCCAGCAGCCCTCTCGGCCTCCGGGGCGGGGAGACCCAGTACTTC	CASSPLGLRGGETQYF
TRBD2	TRBV4-3	NA	TRBJ2-1	TGCGCCAGCAGCCCGTCGGGAATGATAGCGGGGGGCTACAATGAGCAGTTCTTC	CASSPSGMIAGGYNEQFF
TRBD1	TRBV29-1	few	TRBJ2-1	TGCAGCGTTTCCGGGACAGGGATCAATGAGCAGTTCTTC	CSVSGTGINEQFF
NA	TRBV7-9	NA	TRBJ1-1	TGTGCCAGCAGCACCCGGACGGGAGTCAACACTGAAGCTTTCTTT	CASSTRTGVNTEAFF
NA	TRBV7-9	many	TRBJ2-5	TGTGCCAGCAGCGACATAGAGACCCAGTACTTC	CASSDIETQYF
NA	TRBV20-1	few	TRBJ2-1	TGCAGTGCTAGAGGGGGACAAGTATACAATGAGCAGTTCTTC	CSARGGQVYNEQFF
NA	TRBV19	NA	TRBJ1-1	TGTGCCAGTAGTATCGGACAAATGACTGAAGCTTTCTTT	CASSIGQMTEAFF
TRBD1	TRBV7-8	many	TRBJ2-7	TGTGCCAGCAGCTTATATAGGACAGGGGTCCACGAGCAGTACTTC	CASSLYRTGVHEQYF
NA	TRBV3-1	NA	TRBJ1-2	TGTGCCAGCAGCCAAGATGGGGAGGCGTGGGGCTACACCTTC	CASSQDGEAWGYTF
TRBD1	TRBV7-2	few	TRBJ1-1	TGTGCCAGCAGCTTACTCCCACAGGGGTATACCACTGAAGCTTTCTTT	CASSLLPQGYTTEAFF
NA	TRBV19	few	TRBJ1-5	TGTGCCAGTAGTATAACCGGGACACCTAATCAGCCCCAGCATTTT	CASSITGTPNQPQHF